One and the same sample provided the 32 T cell receptor beta chains below, sequenced in a study of blood T cell repertoires in COVID-19. Assay: immunoSEQ multiplex PCR; the TCRdb copy retains only in-frame clones and omits some. The repertoire holds fewer than 300,000 clones, roughly 86% seen once, with roughly 0.8% in the top ten. What was sequenced was peripheral blood. The receptors originated from a woman in her twenties or thirties with acute or convalescent COVID-19.

The rearrangement links TRBV27 to TRBJ1-1, with D uncertain. V was pared by 7 bases and J by 10 bases, with 22 bases between. The CDR3 spans 14 residues. Germline CDR1 reads MNHEY; CDR2 reads SMNVEV (reference sequence). The CDR3 protein is CASKKAASAERAFF. Written as DNA, the CDR3 is TGTGCCAGCAAAAAGGCGGCGAGCGCAGAAAGAGCTTTCTTT.

The chain employs TRBV3-1 (or the pseudogene TRBV3-2) and TRBJ2-2; possible D gene TRBD2, 5 bases. CDR1 is LGHDT and CDR2 is YNNKEL in the germline V gene (reference sequence). V was trimmed by 7 bases and J by 2 bases, leaving 17 bases between them. The CDR3 length is 16 residues. The CDR3 reads CASTSLGPLNTGELFF. The CDR3 DNA reads as TGTGCCAGCACCTCACTAGGACCGCTCAACACCGGGGAGCTGTTTTTT.

V and J are TRBV9 and TRBJ2-7; D remains ambiguous. Between the trimmed V and J ends, which lost 1 base and 4 bases, there was a span of 9 bases. The germline V gene has CDR1 SGDLS and CDR2 YYNGEE. This CDR3 is 13 amino acids long. CDR3 nucleotides: TGTGCCAGCAGCGTAAGTAGTTCTTACGAGCAGTACTTC. Translating it yields CASSVSSSYEQYF.

The V gene is TRBV6-2 or TRBV6-3, the J gene TRBJ1-2, with 9 positions matching TRBD1. The V gene end was trimmed by 5 bases and the J gene end by 6 bases; junction bases not matched to a gene: 4. Germline CDR1 reads MNHEY; CDR2 reads SVGEGT. The CDR3 extends over 13 amino acids. The CDR3: CASSDRTGDGYTF. The CDR3 region has the DNA TGTGCCAGCAGTGACCGGACAGGGGATGGCTACACCTTC.

The V gene is TRBV6-5, the J gene TRBJ1-5; the match to TRBD1 covers 10 bases. The CDR3 is made up of 14 amino acids. Germline CDR1 and CDR2: MNHEY and SVGAGI. Trimming at V came to 10 bases and at J to 4 bases, leaving 7 bases not matched to a gene. The CDR3 DNA sequence: TGTGCCACTTCCCGGGACAGGGGTAATCAGCCCCAGCATTTT. Translating gives CATSRDRGNQPQHF.

The chain couples TRBV7-9 to TRBJ2-7, with TRBD2 matching over 8 bases. Unmatched junction bases numbered 12, after V lost 4 bases and J lost 4 bases. The CDR3 runs 16 residues. Germline assignment: CDR1 SEHNR and CDR2 FQNEAQ (reference sequence). CDR3 in amino acids: CASSSTPGTRTYEQYF. The CDR3 nucleotides are TGTGCCAGCAGCTCCACTCCCGGGACTAGGACTTACGAGCAGTACTTC.

The chain is built from TRBV30 and TRBJ1-3; no reliable D call. V was cut by 0 bases and J by 0 bases, with 6 bases left in between. This CDR3 comprises 14 residues. Germline CDR1 GTSNPN, CDR2 SVGIG (reference sequence). CDR3 amino acids: CAWSVGSSGNTIYF. Here the CDR3 DNA reads TGTGCCTGGAGTGTCGGGAGCTCTGGAAACACCATATATTTT.

The chain carries TRBV6-5 and TRBJ2-7; 10 bases agree with TRBD2. Germline-derived CDR1 and CDR2 are MNHEY and SVGAGI. The CDR3 consists of 15 residues. The V segment lost 6 bases and the J segment 2 bases; nucleotides outside the gene matches: 7. CDR3: CASSPGLAGAYEQYF. The CDR3 bases are TGTGCCAGCAGCCCCGGTCTAGCGGGAGCCTACGAGCAGTACTTC.

This rearrangement joins TRBV24-1 to TRBJ2-2, with D unresolved. Germline V gene sequence: CDR1 KGHDR, CDR2 SFDVKD. With 2 bases removed from V and 5 bases from J, the gap between germline ends came to 8 bases. The CDR3 spans 14 residues. The CDR3 nucleotides are TGTGCCACCAGTGATTCCGGGTTAACCGGGGAGCTGTTTTTT. It specifies CATSDSGLTGELFF.

This chain connects TRBV19 to TRBJ2-2; 7 bases align to TRBD1. Germline CDR1 is LNHDA and CDR2 is SQIVND (reference sequence). The junction had 11 bases not matched to a gene; V was cut back by 4 bases and J by 6 bases. CDR3 size: 16 residues. CDR3 loop: CASSTNDPGQAGELFF. DNA of the CDR3: TGTGCCAGTAGTACCAATGACCCCGGACAGGCCGGGGAGCTGTTTTTT.

The chain carries TRBV19 and TRBJ2-1; a weak D match, TRBD1 (6 bases). V lost 6 bases to trimming and J lost 14 bases, with 14 bases between them. The CDR3 has 11 residues. Germline V gene data show CDR1 as LNHDA and CDR2 as SQIVND (reference sequence). The CDR3 reads CASRYQGWKFF. The CDR3 DNA follows: TGTGCCAGTAGGTACCAGGGGTGGAAGTTCTTC.

V usage is TRBV3-1 (or the pseudogene TRBV3-2) and J usage is TRBJ2-3; 10 bases map to TRBD2. In germline, CDR1 is LGHDT, CDR2 YNNKEL (reference sequence). V was clipped by 2 bases and J by 0 bases; unmatched bases: 8. The CDR3 contains 18 residues. The CDR3 is CASSQRLAGSLSTDTQYF. The CDR3 DNA reads as TGTGCCAGCAGCCAAAGACTAGCGGGTTCTCTCAGCACAGATACGCAGTATTTT.

The chain combines TRBV19 with TRBJ1-6; TRBD1 matches at 8 bases. There are 14 residues in the CDR3. V dropped 7 bases and J dropped 6; count of bases not matched to a gene: 5. The germline CDR1 and CDR2 sequences are LNHDA and SQIVND (reference sequence). For the CDR3, the DNA is TGTGCCAGTACCGCCGACAGGGGTAATTCACCCCTCCACTTT. This gives the protein CASTADRGNSPLHF. The complete variable domain, with remaining parts taken from reference TRBV19 and TRBJ1-6, reads DGGITQSPKYLFRKEGQNVTLSCEQNLNHDAMYWYRQDPGQGLRLIYYSQIVNDFQKGDIAEGYSVSREKKESFPLTVTSAQKNPTAFYLCASTADRGNSPLHFGNGTRLTVT.

Concerning this clone: Other DNA sequences in the sample encode the same CDR3. The V and J genes are TRBV12-3 or TRBV12-4 and TRBJ1-2; D uncertain. CDR3 length: 11 residues. The V and J ends lost 7 bases and 1 base respectively, with 4 bases between them. CDR3 region: CASTGNYGYTF. The CDR3 DNA sequence: TGTGCCAGCACCGGTAACTATGGCTACACCTTC.

The genes are TRBV4-3 and TRBJ2-7; no reliable D call. The CDR3 spans 14 residues. Germline CDR1 reads LGHNA; CDR2 reads YSLEER. The V and J ends lost 0 bases and 3 bases respectively, with 9 bases between them. The CDR3 region has the DNA TGCGCCAGCAGCCAAGATTCCCAAAACTACGAGCAGTACTTC. This sequence encodes CASSQDSQNYEQYF.

This clone was seen a few times. The chain has TRBV11-2 and TRBJ2-7; a weak D match, TRBD1 (5 bases). The V gene lost 2 bases and the J gene lost 4 bases, with 15 bases spanning the gap. Germline V CDR1 and CDR2: SGHAT, FQNNGV. The CDR3 runs 15 residues. CDR3 amino acids: CASSLWAGIVYEQYF. CDR3 sequence (DNA): TGTGCCAGCAGCTTATGGGCAGGGATTGTATACGAGCAGTACTTC. The full variable domain, completed using reference TRBV11-2 and TRBJ2-7, is EAGVAQSPRYKIIEKRQSVAFWCNPISGHATLYWYQQILGQGPKLLIQFQNNGVVDDSQLPKDRFSAERLKGVDSTLKIQPAKLEDSAVYLCASSLWAGIVYEQYFGPGTRLTVT.

This clone occurred once. The chain is built from TRBV7-9 and TRBJ1-4, with D unclear. Germline lookup yields CDR1 SEHNR and CDR2 FQNEAQ (reference sequence). This CDR3 comprises 16 residues. V was trimmed by 1 base and J by 0 bases, leaving 9 bases between them. CDR3 loop: CASSLGAGATNEKLFF. CDR3 DNA: TGTGCCAGCAGCTTAGGAGCGGGAGCAACTAATGAAAAACTGTTTTTT.

This clone occurred a few times. The chain uses TRBV7-2 and TRBJ2-2, with D possibly matching TRBD2 (5 bases). Germline V gene sequence: CDR1 SGHTA, CDR2 FQGNSA. The V and J ends lost 1 base and 4 bases respectively, with 10 bases between them. CDR3 size: 15 residues. The CDR3 sequence: CASSLDGMSTGELFF. The CDR3, as DNA: TGTGCCAGCAGCTTAGACGGGATGAGCACCGGGGAGCTGTTTTTT.

This sequence joins TRBV5-1 and TRBJ1-1; 8 bases are a match to TRBD1. J lost 1 base, V lost 4 bases, and 3 bases had no gene match. CDR3 length: 14 residues. The germline CDR1 and CDR2 sequences are SGHRS and YFSETQ. The CDR3 is CASSQDRANTEAFF. The CDR3 DNA follows: TGCGCCAGCAGCCAGGACAGGGCGAACACTGAAGCTTTCTTT.

The chain links TRBV7-8 to TRBJ1-1, with 7 bases lining up with TRBD1. The CDR3 is made up of 15 amino acids. The V and J ends lost 5 bases and 1 base, in that order; junction bases with no gene match: 7. Germline CDR1 SGHVS, CDR2 FQNEAQ. The CDR3 nucleotides are TGTGCCAGCAGCACTCCGACAGGGACGAACACTGAAGCTTTCTTT. Translated, it gives CASSTPTGTNTEAFF.

The V call is TRBV3-1 (or the pseudogene TRBV3-2), the J call TRBJ2-1, with D possibly being TRBD2 (5 bases). CDR1 and CDR2 (germline): LGHDT, YNNKEL (reference sequence). CDR3 length equals 15 residues. Between the trimmed V and J ends, which lost 0 bases and 6 bases, there was a span of 12 bases. CDR3 nucleotide sequence: TGTGCCAGCAGCCAAGAACCGCGGGTCCCCAATGAGCAGTTCTTC. It encodes CASSQEPRVPNEQFF.

V gene TRBV29-1 combines with J gene TRBJ2-5; D perhaps matches TRBD1 (5 bases). Germline loops: CDR1 SQVTM, CDR2 ANQGSEA. The CDR3 length is 12 residues. The V end lost 4 bases, the J end lost 4 bases, and 10 bases lay between the germline ends. CDR3 nucleotides: TGCAGCGTTGTGCAGGGTGTAGAGACCCAGTACTTC. Translating gives CSVVQGVETQYF.

The chain recombines TRBV6-5 with TRBJ2-7, with D possibly matching TRBD1 (5 bases). The V gene lost 0 bases and the J gene lost 0 bases, with 12 bases spanning the gap. CDR1 and CDR2 (germline): MNHEY, SVGAGI. The CDR3 covers 16 residues. The CDR3 is CASSYSTDWASYEQYF. CDR3 coding DNA: TGTGCCAGCAGTTACTCGACAGATTGGGCCTCCTACGAGCAGTACTTC.

CDR3 coding DNA: TGTGCCAGCAGCGAGGGAGGGCCAATAGATGAGCAGTTCTTC. This gives the protein CASSEGGPIDEQFF. The rearrangement links TRBV7-3 to TRBJ2-1; 7 bases agree with TRBD2. Germline assignment: CDR1 SGHTA and CDR2 FQGTGA. With V trimmed by 5 bases and J by 8 bases, 9 bases remained unmatched. This CDR3 spans 14 amino acids.

The genes are TRBV25-1 and TRBJ2-1; D not certain. V was shortened by 3 bases and J by 3 bases, with 9 bases between the two germline ends. Germline loops: CDR1 MGHDK, CDR2 SYGVNS. This CDR3 has 14 residues. Here the CDR3 reads CASSERSRYNEQFF. The DNA for the CDR3 is TGTGCCAGCAGTGAGAGGAGCCGCTACAATGAGCAGTTCTTC.

V gene TRBV6-5 combines with J gene TRBJ2-7; 7 bases match TRBD2. The trim removed 6 bases at V and 2 bases at J, leaving 4 bases unmatched. Germline assignment: CDR1 MNHEY and CDR2 SVGAGI. The CDR3 spans 13 residues. CDR3 nucleotides: TGTGCCAGCAGACTCCGGGGGGCCTACGAGCAGTACTTC. Its protein is CASRLRGAYEQYF.

Regarding this clone: The junction differs from germline at one of its ends, possibly a read error. V is TRBV7-7 and J is TRBJ2-1; 10 bases map to TRBD2. The CDR3 runs 15 residues. Per the germline V gene, CDR1 is SSHAT and CDR2 is FNYEAQ (reference sequence). CDR3 residues: CASSAGLATYNEQFF. The CDR3 DNA reads as TGTGCTAGCAGCGCGGGACTAGCGACGTACAATGAGCAGTTCTTC.

The genes are TRBV3-1 (or the pseudogene TRBV3-2) and TRBJ2-1, with 7 bases lining up with TRBD2. This CDR3 has 15 residues. The germline gives CDR1 LGHDT, CDR2 YNNKEL (reference sequence). V lost 4 bases and J lost 3; bases outside the gene matches: 6. CDR3 coding DNA: TGTGCCAGCAGCCCGCTGGCGGGGGACTACAATGAGCAGTTCTTC. Protein: CASSPLAGDYNEQFF.

The rearrangement links TRBV18 to TRBJ1-3, with 10 positions matching TRBD1. The germline CDR1 and CDR2 sequences are KGHSH and LQKENI. The J segment lost 4 bases and the V segment lost 6 bases, leaving 6 bases of the junction unmatched. The CDR3 runs 15 residues. Written as DNA, the CDR3 is TGTGCCAGCTCGGGACAGGGGCCAACCGGAAACACCATATATTTT. It translates to CASSGQGPTGNTIYF.

In its sample, this clone was seen once. J is TRBJ1-2 and V is TRBV29-1; 10 bases agree with TRBD1. Per germline, CDR1 SQVTM and CDR2 ANQGSEA. The CDR3 is made up of 15 amino acids. Trimming took 6 bases from V and 1 from J; bases not matched to a gene: 8. CDR3 region: CSVTTGTGVNYGYTF. The CDR3 region has the DNA TGCAGCGTCACCACCGGGACAGGGGTTAACTATGGCTACACCTTC. Using reference TRBV29-1 and TRBJ1-2 for the parts outside the CDR3, the full variable domain is SAVISQKPSRDICQRGTSLTIQCQVDSQVTMMFWYRQQPGQSLTLIATANQGSEATYESGFVIDKFPISRPNLTFSTLTVSNMSPEDSSIYLCSVTTGTGVNYGYTFGSGTRLTVV.

This sequence joins TRBV25-1 and TRBJ2-7, with 7 bases that match TRBD2. After removal of 3 bases from V and 4 bases from J, the junction contained 6 bases not matched to a gene. Per germline, CDR1 MGHDK and CDR2 SYGVNS. This CDR3 comprises 14 residues. The CDR3 is CASSDRIGGYEQYF. CDR3 DNA sequence: TGTGCCAGCAGTGACAGGATCGGGGGGTACGAGCAGTACTTC.

The chain combines TRBV10-2 with TRBJ2-2; possible D gene TRBD2, 5 bases. The germline V and J ends were trimmed by 6 bases and 4 bases, with 9 bases remaining between them. The CDR3 has 13 residues. The V gene's germline CDR1 is WSHSY and CDR2 SAAADI. CDR3 sequence: CASSGIGTGELFF. CDR3 in DNA: TGCGCCAGCAGCGGGATAGGCACCGGGGAGCTGTTTTTT.